This T cell receptor (beta chain) was documented in a study of blood T cells in healthy people across ages. This CDR3 has 15 residues. Germline V gene lookup returns CDR1 SGHAT and CDR2 FQNNGV. Trimming shortened V by 0 bases and J by 3 bases, and 12 bases separated the two germline ends. Russia was home to the donors, healthy Caucasian individuals aged roughly 6 to 90. Primers used in a second PCR of about 7 to 12 cycles were a sample-barcoded 5' primer and a J-beta primer mix. Tagging of each cDNA molecule was performed by a template-switch adaptor with 12 random nucleotides. Each CDR3 protein is one row after TCRdb ran MiXCR on the 5' RACE reads. Among 1.5 million to 2 million distinct CDR3 sequences listed, over 25% were seen once.

The TCR sequence derives from a woman aged 25 to 39 in good health. V and J are TRBV11-2 and TRBJ2-7; TRBD1 might be the D (5 bases). Sequenced material: blood. The CDR3 coding sequence is TGTGCCAGCAGCTTAGATTGGCAGGGCCTCTACGAGCAGTACTTC. Its protein is CASSLDWQGLYEQYF.